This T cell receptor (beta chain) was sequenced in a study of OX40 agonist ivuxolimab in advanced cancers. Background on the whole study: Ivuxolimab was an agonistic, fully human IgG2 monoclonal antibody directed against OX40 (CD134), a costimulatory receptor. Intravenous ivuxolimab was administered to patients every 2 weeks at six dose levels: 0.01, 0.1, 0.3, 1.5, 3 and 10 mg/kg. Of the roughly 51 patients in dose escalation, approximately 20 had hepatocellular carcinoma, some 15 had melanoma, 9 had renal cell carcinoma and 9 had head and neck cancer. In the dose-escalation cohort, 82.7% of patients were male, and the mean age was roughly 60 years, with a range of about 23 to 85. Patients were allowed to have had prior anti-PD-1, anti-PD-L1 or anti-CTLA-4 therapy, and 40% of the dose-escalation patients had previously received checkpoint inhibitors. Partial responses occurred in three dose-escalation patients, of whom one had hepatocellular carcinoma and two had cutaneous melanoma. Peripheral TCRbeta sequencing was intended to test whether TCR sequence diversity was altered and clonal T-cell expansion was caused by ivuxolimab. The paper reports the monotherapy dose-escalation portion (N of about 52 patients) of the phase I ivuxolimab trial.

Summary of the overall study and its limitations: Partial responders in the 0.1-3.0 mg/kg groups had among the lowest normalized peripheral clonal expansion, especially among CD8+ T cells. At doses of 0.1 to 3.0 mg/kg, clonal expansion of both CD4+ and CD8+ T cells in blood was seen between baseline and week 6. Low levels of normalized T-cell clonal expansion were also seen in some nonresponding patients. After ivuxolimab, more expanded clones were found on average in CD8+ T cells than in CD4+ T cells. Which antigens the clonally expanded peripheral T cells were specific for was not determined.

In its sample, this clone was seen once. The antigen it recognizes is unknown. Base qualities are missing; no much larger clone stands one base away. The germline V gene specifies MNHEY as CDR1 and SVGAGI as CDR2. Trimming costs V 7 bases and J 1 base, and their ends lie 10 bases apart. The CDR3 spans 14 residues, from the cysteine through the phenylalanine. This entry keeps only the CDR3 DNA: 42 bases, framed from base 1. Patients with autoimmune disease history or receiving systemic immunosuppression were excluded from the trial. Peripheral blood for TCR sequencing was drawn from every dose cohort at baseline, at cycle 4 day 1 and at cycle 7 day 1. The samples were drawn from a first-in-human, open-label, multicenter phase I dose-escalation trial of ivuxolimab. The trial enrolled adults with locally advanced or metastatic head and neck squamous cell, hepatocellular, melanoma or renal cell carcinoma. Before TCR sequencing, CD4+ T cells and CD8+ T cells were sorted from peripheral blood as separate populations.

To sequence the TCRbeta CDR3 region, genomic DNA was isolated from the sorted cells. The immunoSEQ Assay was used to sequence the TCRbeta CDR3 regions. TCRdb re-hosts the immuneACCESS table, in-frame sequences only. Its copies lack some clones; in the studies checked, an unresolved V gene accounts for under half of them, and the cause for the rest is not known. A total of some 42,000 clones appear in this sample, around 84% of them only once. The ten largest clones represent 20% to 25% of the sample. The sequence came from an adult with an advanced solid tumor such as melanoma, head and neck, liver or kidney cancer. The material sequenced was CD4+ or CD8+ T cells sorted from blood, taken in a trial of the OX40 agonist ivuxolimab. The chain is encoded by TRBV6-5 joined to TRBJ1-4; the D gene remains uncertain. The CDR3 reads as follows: CASTTRRTNEKLFF. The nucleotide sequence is TGTGCCAGCACGACTAGAAGAACTAATGAAAAACTGTTTTTT.